The rows below give T cell receptor beta chains drawn from one sample of a study of blood T cell repertoires in COVID-19. Measured with immunoSEQ multiplex PCR; TCRdb has only the in-frame clones, and not every one. The data contain under 150,000 clones, around 87% of them singletons. Specimen: peripheral blood. The origin of the receptors is a woman aged 60-75 years with active COVID-19. Both conserved end residues are part of each CDR3. A D gene is named only where the DNA matches it firmly. Some rows mark clone size as missing; the rest say once, few, many or name a class of expanded clone.

V gene	J gene	clone size	D gene	CDR3 length	CDR3 protein	CDR3 DNA
TRBV5-1	TRBJ2-3	once	TRBD2	18	CASSLAGTSGPGTDTQYF	TGCGCCAGCAGCTTAGCTGGGACTAGCGGCCCCGGAACAGATACGCAGTATTTT
TRBV28	TRBJ1-2	few	TRBD1	15	CASSLPIRGRDGYTF	TGTGCCAGCAGTTTACCCATCAGGGGGCGGGATGGCTACACCTTC
TRBV3-1/TRBV3-2	TRBJ2-2	-	-	17	CASSQEPSVRDTGELFF	TGTGCCAGCAGCCAAGAGCCATCCGTCCGGGACACCGGGGAGCTGTTTTTT
TRBV18	TRBJ1-5	once	-	13	CASSSEDAQPQHF	TGTGCCAGCTCATCGGAGGACGCTCAGCCCCAGCATTTT
TRBV29-1	TRBJ2-5	-	-	13	CSASLNRRETQYF	TGCAGCGCCTCTTTGAACCGGCGGGAGACCCAGTACTTC
TRBV7-2	TRBJ1-1	-	TRBD1	14	CASSKGQLNTEAFF	TGTGCCAGCAGCAAGGGACAGTTGAACACTGAAGCTTTCTTT
TRBV6-5	TRBJ1-3	-	-	16	CASSYSGVPSGNTIYF	TGTGCCAGCAGTTACTCCGGGGTACCCTCTGGAAACACCATATATTTT
TRBV5-1	TRBJ2-1	-	TRBD2	13	CASRLAGKNEQFF	TGCGCCAGCCGTCTAGCGGGGAAGAATGAGCAGTTCTTC
TRBV19	TRBJ2-1	-	TRBD1	15	CASSETGGSYNEQFF	TGTGCCAGTAGTGAAACAGGGGGTTCTTACAATGAGCAGTTCTTC
TRBV30	TRBJ2-7	-	TRBD1	14	CAWRARDRAYEQYF	TGTGCCTGGAGGGCCCGGGACAGGGCCTACGAGCAGTACTTC